This entry describes one T cell receptor beta chain. Described treatment: randomized to nivolumab then ipilimumab (arm A) or the reverse (arm B). The data stem from a study of sequential checkpoint blockade in melanoma. Germline V lookup: CDR1 MNHEY, CDR2 SMNVEV (reference sequence). There are 14 residues in the CDR3. J gave up 3 bases and V 8 bases, and 6 bases lay outside the gene matches. Profiling relied on immunoSEQ multiplex PCR, and the TCRdb table lists in-frame clones only, not all of them. The sample yields about 32,000 clones, 82% seen once. The chain recombines TRBV27 with TRBJ2-2; TRBD1 matches 7 bases. The receptor comes from a human donor with melanoma. The source was CD8+ T cells sorted from blood (inferred from file names), collected from a patient given nivolumab and ipilimumab in sequence. CDR3 in amino acids: CASPDRDHTGELFF. The DNA of the CDR3 is TGTGCCAGCCCTGACAGGGACCACACCGGGGAGCTGTTTTTT.